This T cell receptor beta chain was identified in a study of blood T cell repertoires in COVID-19. Study in general: Both acute and convalescent COVID-19 samples were obtained from the United States, Italy and Spain. T cells, B-cell-depleted T cells, or PBMCs supplied cDNA or gDNA.

Per the original methods: Estimation of nucleated cell counts was performed using reference gene primer amplification. Some clones are missing from TCRdb's copy, which holds only in-frame ones; the method was immunoSEQ multiplex PCR. From that table come the V and J calls and clone size; the DNA was used to work out D and trimming. The table records 200,000 or so clones, 82% of them present only once. Between the trimmed V and J ends, which lost 4 bases and 3 bases, there was a span of 5 bases. Per the germline V gene, CDR1 is KGHDR and CDR2 is SFDVKD. CDR3 size: 12 residues. The source is a human donor with acute or convalescent COVID-19. The donor label of this sample is uncertain. The specimen was peripheral blood. V is TRBV24-1 and J is TRBJ2-5, with D uncertain. CDR3 residues: CATSDSEETQYF. The CDR3 region has the DNA TGTGCCACCAGTGACTCCGAAGAGACCCAGTACTTC.